What follows is one TCR beta chain and its context. This sample stems from a study of OX40 agonist ivuxolimab in advanced cancers. Measured with immunoSEQ multiplex PCR; TCRdb has only the in-frame clones, and not every one. This table has tens of thousands of clones, around 90% appearing once. The sequence was collected from an adult with an advanced solid tumor such as melanoma, head and neck, liver or kidney cancer. Sequencing was performed on CD4+ or CD8+ T cells sorted from blood, taken in a trial of the OX40 agonist ivuxolimab.

This chain's CDR3 is CASREMGANEKLFF. The CDR3 DNA reads TGTGCCAGCAGAGAAATGGGGGCGAATGAAAAACTGTTTTTT. This chain joins TRBV28 and TRBJ1-4; a weak D match, TRBD1 (6 bases). Trimming removed 6 bases at V and 5 bases at J, with 13 bases between. The CDR3 sequence is 14 residues long. Germline assignment: CDR1 MDHEN and CDR2 SYDVKM.